This entry features one TCR beta chain sequence. Antigen specificity is unknown. Each CDR3 protein is one row after TCRdb ran MiXCR on the RT-PCR reads. Found here are around 480,000 distinct CDR3 sequences, approximately 11% of them singletons; the top ten hold around 12%. The sample originates from a study of response to subunit inactivated influenza vaccine. Study-wide results and caveats: Seasonal influenza vaccination, on each occasion, was suggested by the authors to recruit few new T cells.

This sequence originates from a man aged 50 to 60 who received an inactivated influenza vaccine. The specimen comprised PBMCs from blood, sampled about 40 days after vaccination.

The CDR3 reads CASSQTGPRGEQYF. DNA of the CDR3: TGTGCCAGCAGCCAGACAGGGCCCCGGGGCGAGCAGTACTTC. This chain connects TRBV11-2 to TRBJ2-7; 7 bases agree with TRBD1. Germline V lookup: CDR1 SGHAT, CDR2 FQNNGV. The CDR3 has 14 amino acids. V shed 5 bases, J shed 6 bases, and the junction held 10 bases outside the gene matches.